Listed below are T cell receptor beta chains from one sample, sequenced in a study of blood T cell repertoires in COVID-19. Clones were sequenced by immunoSEQ multiplex PCR, and TCRdb holds only the in-frame ones, with some missing. Among approximately 52,000 clones, less than 95% were seen once, and the ten largest hold around 3.1%. Source material: peripheral blood. The receptors stem from a human donor in a cohort sampled during active COVID-19. Both conserved end residues are part of each CDR3.

J | V | CDR3
TRBJ1-5 | TRBV19 | CASSIMSGQGQPQHF
TRBJ1-5 | TRBV7-9 | CASSLTGGYQPQHF
TRBJ2-2 | TRBV11-2 | CASGGWTGELFF
TRBJ1-1 | TRBV9 | CASSSTGRENTEAFF
TRBJ1-3 | TRBV7-8 | CASSNRGFGNTIYF
TRBJ2-7 | TRBV11-2 | CASSLTVDSQNSYEQYF
TRBJ1-1 | TRBV20-1 | CSAGGGTEAFF
TRBJ1-3 | TRBV6-6 | CASSRPGAGNTIYF
TRBJ1-6 | TRBV5-8 | CASSFRGSSPLHF
TRBJ2-7 | TRBV30 | CAWRGTLTGTSGSSMYEQYF
TRBJ2-3 | TRBV30 | CAWSMGGPGTDTQYF
TRBJ2-3 | TRBV29-1 | CSVPQTSGTPDTQYF
TRBJ1-5 | TRBV19 | CASTEGPGNQPQHF
TRBJ2-3 | TRBV5-1 | CASSLGGLAGPDTQYF
TRBJ2-2 | TRBV9 | CASSTGLQTRFHTGELFF
TRBJ2-7 | TRBV5-1 | CASSLGGGIYEQYF
TRBJ2-2 | TRBV29-1 | CSVVGQPGTGELFF
TRBJ1-1 | TRBV18 | CASSPPSGGAEAFF
TRBJ2-3 | TRBV7-6 | CASSLATRGGLEQYF
TRBJ2-1 | TRBV21-1 | CASSSGGYNEQFF
TRBJ1-1 | TRBV4-1 | CASSQARTRNTEAFF
TRBJ1-1 | TRBV4-1 | CASSHRADPGPEAFF
TRBJ1-2 | TRBV9 | CASSLRGGEGYGYTF
TRBJ2-6 | TRBV28 | CASSLGTGRSGANVLTF
TRBJ2-3 | TRBV3-1/TRBV3-2 | CASSQRDRGGRDTQYF
TRBJ1-3 | TRBV3-1/TRBV3-2 | CASSSARLGNTIYF
TRBJ2-1 | TRBV20-1 | CSGEQGPEQFF
TRBJ2-7 | TRBV6-5 | CASISSRTTAGEQYF
TRBJ1-4 | TRBV30 | CAWNTGLGEKLFF
TRBJ2-5 | TRBV18 | CASSPPEGAQETQYF
TRBJ1-1 | TRBV28 | CASTKRARNPGGMNTEAFF
TRBJ1-5 | TRBV5-5 | CASSSGTANQPQHF
TRBJ2-5 | TRBV10-3 | CAIKTGGPQETQYF
TRBJ2-1 | TRBV27 | CASSLEASDRDEQFF
TRBJ2-6 | TRBV5-4 | CASSLPTGAGANVLTF